This TCR beta chain was recovered during a study of blood T cell repertoires in COVID-19. Participants were aged about 18 to 100 years from 20 to 30 US areas. Before they entered the study, exposed participants had met a COVID-19 case within 2 weeks. As originally analysed: Quantification of nucleated cells was approximated via reference gene primer amplification. Libraries were prepared by immunoSEQ multiplex PCR; TCRdb keeps only in-frame clonotypes and omits some of them. For V, J and clone size, that table is used; D and trimming come from the DNA. The table has around 270,000 clones, about 87% seen once; the top ten hold 2.5% to 3.5%. The sequence derives from a woman in her thirties or forties who had been exposed to COVID-19. Sequenced input: PBMCs or T cells enriched from blood (not recorded which).

The CDR3 sequence is CASSTGWEVEAFF. Here the CDR3 DNA reads TGTGCCAGCAGCACAGGCTGGGAAGTTGAAGCTTTCTTT. V usage is TRBV7-9 and J usage is TRBJ1-1; a weak D match, TRBD1 (5 bases). The CDR3 is made up of 13 amino acids. The V and J ends lost 5 bases and 7 bases respectively, with 14 bases between them. Germline CDR1 SEHNR, CDR2 FQNEAQ (reference sequence).